The source of this T cell receptor (beta chain) is a study of T cell repertoires in cytomegalovirus infection. MiXCR was run by TCRdb on the reads, yielding one entry per CDR3 protein. This table holds about 400,000 distinct CDR3 sequences, 15% to 20% found once. In this sample, this clonotype turned up a few times. Germline lookup yields CDR1 SNHLY and CDR2 FYNNEI. V shed 3 bases and J shed 0 bases, with 6 bases lying between them. The CDR3 loop spans 14 amino acids. The sequence was collected from a human donor in good health (CMV status not recorded). Some clones in this sample may be carry-over from other donors' samples. The chain combines TRBV2 with TRBJ1-3, with D possibly being TRBD1 (5 bases). What was sequenced was PBMCs. The CDR3 protein is CASSERGSGNTIYF. The CDR3 DNA follows: TGTGCCAGCAGTGAGAGGGGCTCTGGAAACACCATATATTTT. Variable domain in full (rest from reference TRBV2 and TRBJ1-3): EPEVTQTPSHQVTQMGQEVILRCVPISNHLYFYWYRQILGQKVEFLVSFYNNEISEKSEIFDDQFSVERPDGSNFTLKIRSTKLEDSAMYFCASSERGSGNTIYFGEGSWLTVV.